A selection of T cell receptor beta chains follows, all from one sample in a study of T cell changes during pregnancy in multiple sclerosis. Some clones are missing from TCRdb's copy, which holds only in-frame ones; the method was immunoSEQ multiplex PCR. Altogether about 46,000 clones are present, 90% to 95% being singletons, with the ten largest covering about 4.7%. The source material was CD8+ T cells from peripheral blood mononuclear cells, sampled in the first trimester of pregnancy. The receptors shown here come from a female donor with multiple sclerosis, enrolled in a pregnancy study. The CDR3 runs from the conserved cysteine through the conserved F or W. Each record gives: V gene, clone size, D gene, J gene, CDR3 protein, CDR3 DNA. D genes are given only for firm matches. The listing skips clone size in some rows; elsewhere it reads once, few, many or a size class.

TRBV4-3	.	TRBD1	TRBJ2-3	CASSQDRDRGYTQYF	TGCGCCAGCAGCCAAGACCGAGACAGGGGTTATACGCAGTATTTT
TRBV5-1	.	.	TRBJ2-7	CASSSDYSYEQYF	TGCGCCAGCAGTTCCGACTACTCCTACGAGCAGTACTTC
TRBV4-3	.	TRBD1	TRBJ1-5	CASSRGQGSNQPQHF	TGCGCCAGCAGCCGCGGACAGGGAAGCAATCAGCCCCAGCATTTT
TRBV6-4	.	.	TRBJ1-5	CASSDSAGNQPQHF	TGTGCCAGCAGTGACTCGGCGGGAAATCAGCCCCAGCATTTT
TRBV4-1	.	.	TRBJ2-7	CASSQEEGASYEQYF	TGCGCCAGCAGCCAAGAGGAGGGGGCCTCCTACGAGCAGTACTTC
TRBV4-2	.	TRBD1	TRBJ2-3	CASSQGGDRGADTQYF	TGTGCCAGCAGCCAAGGGGGGGACAGGGGTGCCGATACGCAGTATTTT
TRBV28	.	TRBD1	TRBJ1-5	CASSSSGTGVNQPQHF	TGTGCCAGCAGTTCTTCCGGGACAGGGGTTAATCAGCCCCAGCATTTT
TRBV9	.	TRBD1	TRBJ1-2	CASDRGLGYTF	TGTGCCAGTGACAGGGGGCTTGGCTACACCTTC
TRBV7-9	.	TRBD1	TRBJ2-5	CASSLQGLEQETQYF	TGTGCCAGCAGCCTACAGGGGTTGGAGCAAGAGACCCAGTACTTC
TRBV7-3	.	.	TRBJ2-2	CASSSSGAPGELFF	TGTGCCAGCAGCTCCTCAGGGGCCCCCGGGGAGCTGTTTTTT
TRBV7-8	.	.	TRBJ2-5	CASDRETQYF	TGTGCCAGCGATCGGGAGACCCAGTACTTC
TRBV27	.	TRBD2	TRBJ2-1	CASSFSGLANEQFF	TGTGCCAGCAGTTTTTCGGGACTAGCAAATGAGCAGTTCTTC
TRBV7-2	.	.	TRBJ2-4	CASSPNVRGKNIQYF	TGTGCCAGCAGCCCAAACGTTCGGGGCAAAAACATTCAGTACTTC
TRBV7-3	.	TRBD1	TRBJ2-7	CASSPTGADLEQYF	TGTGCCAGCAGCCCAACAGGGGCCGACCTGGAGCAGTACTTC
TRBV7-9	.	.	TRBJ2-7	CASSPGTLFEQYF	TGTGCCAGCAGTCCGGGGACTCTCTTCGAGCAGTACTTC
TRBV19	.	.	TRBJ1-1	CASSMGGNTEAFF	TGTGCCAGTAGTATGGGGGGGAACACTGAAGCTTTCTTT
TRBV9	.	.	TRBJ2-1	CASSVEGGGLDSYNEQFF	TGTGCCAGCAGCGTAGAGGGGGGGGGTCTTGACTCCTACAATGAGCAGTTCTTC
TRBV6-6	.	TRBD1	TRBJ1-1	CASSYPAHRGHTEAFF	TGTGCCAGCAGTTACCCAGCCCACAGGGGGCACACTGAAGCTTTCTTT
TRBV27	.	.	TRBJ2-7	CASSLNRVYEQYF	TGTGCCAGCAGTTTGAACAGGGTGTACGAGCAGTACTTC
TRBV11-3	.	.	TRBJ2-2	CASSPRGDSALFF	TGTGCCAGCAGCCCCCGAGGAGATTCGGCGCTGTTTTTT
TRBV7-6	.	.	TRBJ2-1	CASSLTPGEQFF	TGTGCCAGCAGCCTTACCCCGGGGGAGCAGTTCTTC
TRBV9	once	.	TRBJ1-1	CASSVGEISTEAFF	TGTGCCAGCAGCGTAGGAGAGATTAGCACTGAAGCTTTCTTT
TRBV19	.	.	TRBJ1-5	CASSGVRQPQHF	TGTGCCAGTAGCGGCGTGCGGCAGCCCCAGCATTTT
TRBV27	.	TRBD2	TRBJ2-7	CASSLESGRREQYF	TGTGCCAGCAGTTTAGAAAGCGGGAGACGCGAGCAGTACTTC
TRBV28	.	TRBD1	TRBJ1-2	CASSNRGGLPYGYTF	TGTGCCAGCAGCAACAGGGGGGGCTTGCCCTATGGCTACACCTTC
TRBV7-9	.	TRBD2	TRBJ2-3	CASSLARAGGGTDTQYF	TGTGCCAGCAGCTTAGCACGAGCGGGAGGAGGTACAGATACGCAGTATTTT
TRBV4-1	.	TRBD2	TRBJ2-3	CASSLTLAGGLTDTQYF	TGCGCCAGCAGCCTAACACTAGCGGGGGGCCTCACAGATACGCAGTATTTT
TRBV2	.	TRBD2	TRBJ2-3	CASCLAGGPVTDTQYF	TGTGCCAGCTGCCTAGCGGGGGGGCCCGTCACAGATACGCAGTATTTT
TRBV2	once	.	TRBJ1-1	CASSVDSSEAFF	TGTGCCAGCAGTGTAGACAGTTCGGAAGCTTTCTTT